This T cell receptor beta chain is from a study of blood T cells in healthy people across ages (dated by TCRdb to between 2014 and 2016). Background on the whole study: In model experiments, roughly one uniquely barcoded TCR beta cDNA molecule per two T cells was captured by template switching. The study measured age-related changes in TCR beta repertoire diversity using deep sequencing normalized with unique cDNA molecular identifiers. The donors were divided into four age groups: young (average approximately 15 years), middle-aged (over 35), aged (approximately 62) and long-lived (roughly 88). To avoid experimental bias, donors of different ages were randomly spread across the sequencing lanes. Two additional independent replicas of 1 million unique cDNA reads from the same blood draw were analyzed for two donors (one aged 18 to 29 and one aged 80 or older).

Preparation of the library involved 5' RACE. Sequencing was carried out with an Illumina HiSeq 2500. A second about 7 to 12 cycle PCR used a sample-barcoded 5' primer and a J-beta primer mix. A unique molecular identifier was introduced onto each TCR beta cDNA molecule by a template-switch 5' adaptor carrying 12 random nucleotides. At least 2.5 million CDR3-containing paired-end reads were obtained from each sample. First-strand cDNA was synthesized from all RNA with the Mint cDNA synthesis kit, primed by a TRBC-specific oligonucleotide. After uracil-DNA glycosylase treatment, a first 18-cycle PCR used universal primers M1SS and BC2_uni_R on all cDNA. The study's own analysis went as follows. For normalization, 1 million high-quality reads, each with a distinct molecular identifier, were randomly selected from each sample. Reads with shared molecular identifiers were discarded instead of being binned into consensus sequences. MiTCR, set to a Q25 quality threshold and the strictest error-elimination algorithm, was used for CDR3 identification, clonotype clustering and error correction. A nonparametric unseen species model using Euler transformation provided a lower-bound estimate of total TCR beta diversity. TCRdb reworked the public reads: Q25 trimming with fastp, MiXCR clone assembly, productive beta chains retained. Each record represents a unique CDR3 protein, reported with the most common genes and DNA among its rows. The authors' filters were not applied to this entry. This sample gives about 680,000 distinct CDR3 sequences in total; around half of them show up just once. Under 35% of the sample is held by the ten biggest clonotypes.

On this clonotype: This receptor's antigen is unknown. Per-nucleotide qualities are absent, and no much larger clonotype sits a single base away.

Overall study results and their limits: Estimates of total diversity from one million sequenced T cells were regarded as lower bounds and underestimates. Since profiling was done on bulk unsorted PBMCs, naive and antigen-experienced compartments could not be conclusively compared. Compared with the aged group, the long-lived group had more naive CD4+ T cells, fewer expanded clones and increased TCR diversity, suggesting age selection. Because donor CMV infection status was unknown, age-related changes in expanded clonotypes were potentially confounded. A strong correlation was found between observed TCR beta diversity and the percentage of naive T cells measured by flow cytometry. As age increased, observed TCR beta diversity per million T cells dropped in a roughly linear way, and a significant reduction was already evident by age 40.

The CDR3 has 18 amino acids, counting the end cysteine and phenylalanine. The kept DNA is CDR3 alone, 54 bases in frame from the first base. From a lookup of the germline V gene, CDR1 and CDR2 are MNHEY and SVGEGT. The V end loses 6 bases and the J end loses 5 bases, and a stretch of 26 bases separates them. The donors were 40 or so Caucasian individuals from Russia, aged roughly 6 to 90 years, who were systemically healthy. Around 9.8 milliliters of peripheral blood were collected from each donor into EDTA-treated Vacutainer tubes. PBMCs were isolated by Ficoll-Paque density-gradient centrifugation, with at least 6 million obtained per sample. Trizol reagent was used to extract total RNA from the PBMCs, yielding at least 5 micrograms per sample. The percentages of naive CD45RAhigh/CD27high T cells were determined by flow cytometry on a PBMC aliquot from every donor.

Sequencing input: blood. The sequence links TRBV6-2 or TRBV6-3 to TRBJ2-1; TRBD2 could be the D gene, as 6 bases match. This receptor was taken from a woman aged 55 to 70 in good health. For the CDR3, the sequence is CASSFSSGQQVINNEQFF. The nucleotide sequence reads TGTGCCAGCAGCTTTAGTAGCGGCCAACAGGTGATCAACAATGAGCAGTTCTTC.